The entry below describes one TCR beta chain. Its antigen is still unknown. A sample-barcoded 5' primer and a J-beta primer mix were used in a second PCR of roughly 6 to 11 cycles. TCRdb used MiXCR to reprocess the 5' RACE reads, holding one entry per CDR3 protein. This table has 650,000 or so distinct CDR3 sequences, under 65% appearing once. This CDR3 has 18 residues. The junction had 6 bases not matched to a gene; V was cut back by 3 bases and J by 0 bases. Germline loops: CDR1 SQVTM, CDR2 ANQGSEA. The sample is drawn from a study of blood T cells in healthy people across ages. Study in general: Capture by template switching was about one barcoded beta molecule per two T cells. Points from the study as a whole: No conclusive comparison of naive versus antigen-experienced cells was possible with unsorted PBMCs. Both naive CD4+ cell counts and diversity were greater in long-lived donors than in aged donors.

Sequenced: blood. This clonotype originated in an elderly woman in good health. V and J are TRBV29-1 and TRBJ2-1; 15 nucleotides match TRBD2. DNA for the CDR3: TGCAGCGTTGAGGGGACTAGCGGGGGGCCGAGCTCCTACAATGAGCAGTTCTTC. As protein: CSVEGTSGGPSSYNEQFF.